What follows are 30 T cell receptor beta chains derived from one specimen sequenced in a study of Ad26.COV2.S vaccination and SARS-CoV-2 variants listed by TCRdb under 2021. This sample's treatment or condition label indicates: roughly 20 received Ad26.COV2.S at low or high dose, single or two shots; about 5 received placebo; per-sample allocation not given. For vaccine and placebo recipients, the sequenced repertoires came from samples collected on day 63 after the first injection. Library preparation was by the immunoSEQ multiplex PCR assay. Held by TCRdb, this immuneACCESS table contains in-frame sequences only and omits some clones. Under half of the omission traces to an unresolved V gene where checked; the cause of the rest is unknown. The sample table holds around 450,000 clones, of which roughly nine tenths were seen once. The ten biggest clones cover 1.5% to 2% of the sample. This specimen was peripheral blood, taken in a trial of Ad26.COV2.S vaccine versus placebo. Receptors originate from a person between 18 and 65 years old who received the Ad26.COV2.S COVID-19 vaccine or a placebo.

The V call is TRBV7-6, the J call TRBJ2-2; TRBD2 matches at 7 bases. The V gene's germline CDR1 is SGHVS and CDR2 FNYEAQ. CDR3 length: 15 residues. V dropped 3 bases and J dropped 7; count of bases not matched to a gene: 8. The chain's CDR3 is CASSFRTSAVGELFF. The DNA for the CDR3 is TGTGCCAGCAGCTTTCGGACTAGTGCTGTCGGGGAGCTGTTTTTT. The complete variable domain, with remaining parts taken from reference TRBV7-6 and TRBJ2-2, reads GAGVSQSPRYKVTKRGQDVALRCDPISGHVSLYWYRQALGQGPEFLTYFNYEAQQDKSGLPNDRFSAERPEGSISTLTIQRTEQRDSAMYRCASSFRTSAVGELFFGEGSRLTVL.

This chain links TRBV6-5 with TRBJ1-5; D is unclear. This CDR3 has 15 amino acids. V shed 3 bases and J shed 1 base, with 10 bases lying between them. Germline CDR1 is MNHEY and CDR2 is SVGAGI. CDR3 residues: CASSYAVGSNQPQHF. The CDR3 DNA reads as TGTGCCAGCAGTTATGCAGTGGGGAGCAATCAGCCCCAGCATTTT.

The rearrangement uses TRBV7-9 and TRBJ2-6; 8 positions agree with TRBD1. The CDR3 loop spans 15 amino acids. Germline V CDR1 and CDR2: SEHNR, FQNEAQ (reference sequence). V trimming: 5 bases; J trimming: 12 bases; junction bases outside the gene matches: 12. In DNA form, the CDR3 reads TGTGCCAGCAGCATACCGGACAGGGCGGAGGGCGTCCTGACTTTC. Protein: CASSIPDRAEGVLTF.

This rearrangement joins TRBV29-1 to TRBJ2-7; no firm D call. Trimming stripped 4 bases from V and 3 bases from J, with 10 bases between. The CDR3 extends over 12 amino acids. Per the germline V gene, CDR1 is SQVTM and CDR2 is ANQGSEA. The CDR3 loop reads CSVVLGYYEQYF. As DNA, the CDR3 is TGCAGCGTTGTACTGGGGTACTACGAGCAGTACTTC.

This clone was observed a single time. This chain joins TRBV19 and TRBJ1-5, with a possible D match to TRBD1 (6 bases). V dropped 1 base and J dropped 1 base, with 14 bases sitting between them. Germline assignment: CDR1 LNHDA and CDR2 SQIVND (reference sequence). The CDR3 is 17 amino acids. DNA of the CDR3: TGTGCCAGTAGTATAGTCGGGGGCCCTGGGAGCAATCAGCCCCAGCATTTT. Protein product: CASSIVGGPGSNQPQHF.

V is TRBV2 and J is TRBJ2-3, with D tentatively TRBD2 (6 bases). Germline V gene lookup returns CDR1 SNHLY and CDR2 FYNNEI. Trimming removed 3 bases from V and 4 bases from J, with 11 bases in between. This CDR3 is 14 amino acids long. The CDR3 here is CASSEAGNADTQYF. The CDR3 DNA reads as TGTGCCAGCAGTGAGGCGGGGAACGCAGATACGCAGTATTTT.

This clone was counted once. The chain joins TRBV30 to TRBJ2-3; 8 bases match TRBD1. V lost 3 bases and J lost 0; bases outside the gene matches: 5. CDR1 and CDR2 (germline): GTSNPN, SVGIG (reference sequence). The CDR3 contains 15 residues. The CDR3 loop is CAWRGQVISTDTQYF. The CDR3 DNA reads as TGTGCCTGGAGGGGACAGGTTATTAGCACAGATACGCAGTATTTT.

The chain links TRBV20-1 to TRBJ1-2; D gene uncertain. Trimming pared 3 bases from V and 6 bases from J, leaving 5 bases between. This CDR3 has 10 amino acids. The germline V gene has CDR1 DFQATT and CDR2 SNEGSKA (reference sequence). The CDR3 nucleotides are TGCAGTGCTAGGATGGATGGCTACACCTTC. Amino acid sequence: CSARMDGYTF.

The J gene is TRBJ1-1, the V gene TRBV5-4, with D perhaps matching TRBD1 (6 bases). Germline values: CDR1 SGHNT, CDR2 YYREEE (reference sequence). Deletions cut 3 bases from V and 6 bases from J, with 24 bases between. This CDR3 contains 17 residues. CDR3 residues: CASSSAGTRGLLAEAFF. For the CDR3, the DNA is TGTGCCAGCAGCTCGGCCGGGACAAGGGGGTTGCTGGCTGAAGCTTTCTTT.

The chain carries TRBV27 and TRBJ2-3; D not resolved. The ends were cut back, 3 bases at V and 3 bases at J, with 7 bases in the middle. Germline values: CDR1 MNHEY, CDR2 SMNVEV (reference sequence). This CDR3 spans 13 amino acids. The DNA of the CDR3 is TGTGCCAGCAGTTTCCCCGGAACAGATACGCAGTATTTT. Translated, it gives CASSFPGTDTQYF.

Of note for this clone: Sequence at one end of the junction differs from germline and may be a read error. J is TRBJ1-5 and V is TRBV14; TRBD1 aligns across 9 bases. From germline, CDR1 is SGHDN and CDR2 FVKESK. The CDR3 has 15 amino acids. The CDR3, as DNA: TGTGCCAGCAGCCAAGGGGGACAGGGCAACCAGCCCCAGCATTTT. It is translated as CASSQGGQGNQPQHF.

The rearrangement links TRBV11-1 to TRBJ2-7; a possible D gene is TRBD2 (6 bases). The CDR3 spans 15 residues. With 3 bases removed from V and 3 bases from J, the gap between germline ends came to 15 bases. Germline CDR1 is SGHAT and CDR2 is FQDESV (reference sequence). The CDR3 loop reads CASSFPGSRRYEQYF. For the CDR3, the DNA is TGTGCCAGCAGCTTCCCCGGGAGTAGGCGCTACGAGCAGTACTTC.

This clone was seen just once. V gene TRBV6-5 combines with J gene TRBJ1-2; 7 positions agree with TRBD1. CDR3 length: 15 residues. From germline, CDR1 is MNHEY and CDR2 SVGAGI. The V gene end was trimmed by 6 bases and the J gene end by 7 bases; junction bases not matched to a gene: 14. CDR3 amino acids: CASRHYRGIVIGYTF. DNA for the CDR3: TGTGCCAGCAGGCACTACAGGGGCATAGTCATTGGCTACACCTTC.

As regards this clone: The sample holds other DNA sequences that translate to the same CDR3. The rearrangement uses TRBV28 and TRBJ2-7; D is unresolved. Germline assignment: CDR1 MDHEN and CDR2 SYDVKM. V was pared by 4 bases and J by 3 bases, with 7 bases between. The CDR3 has 12 residues. The CDR3 DNA reads TGTGCCAGCAGTTCCCCAAGCTACGAGCAGTACTTC. Protein product: CASSSPSYEQYF.

This clone was seen more than once but under ten times. The rearrangement links TRBV2 to TRBJ1-3; D gene uncertain. This CDR3 has 13 amino acids. V lost 7 bases and J 2 bases, leaving 9 bases between the germline ends. Germline values: CDR1 SNHLY, CDR2 FYNNEI. CDR3 DNA: TGTGCCAGCAAGATTTCTCCTGGAAACACCATATATTTT. This sequence encodes CASKISPGNTIYF.

The chain employs TRBV28 and TRBJ2-1; TRBD2 agrees at 9 bases. CDR1 and CDR2 from the germline V gene are MDHEN and SYDVKM. The CDR3 covers 14 residues. J gave up 7 bases and V 4 bases, and 5 bases lay outside the gene matches. CDR3 sequence: CASSSSGKGNEQFF. The CDR3 DNA is TGTGCCAGCAGTTCTAGCGGGAAGGGTAATGAGCAGTTCTTC.

This chain uses TRBV12-3 or TRBV12-4 with TRBJ1-1; D is undetermined. V dropped 5 bases and J dropped 9 bases, with 10 bases sitting between them. The CDR3 covers 11 residues. The CDR3 region is CASSISLKAFF. CDR3 nucleotides: TGTGCCAGCAGTATTTCGTTGAAAGCTTTCTTT.

V gene TRBV10-3 combines with J gene TRBJ2-2; D remains ambiguous. The germline V and J ends were trimmed by 7 bases and 1 base, with 7 bases remaining between them. Per germline, CDR1 ENHRY and CDR2 SYGVKD. The CDR3 covers 13 residues. The CDR3 nucleotides are TGTGCCATCACTCGGCTGAACACCGGGGAGCTGTTTTTT. Translated: CAITRLNTGELFF.

This clone was recorded only once. The chain employs TRBV19 and TRBJ1-1; TRBD1 agrees at 7 bases. The V gene end was trimmed by 0 bases and the J gene end by 0 bases; junction bases not matched to a gene: 4. This CDR3 spans 16 amino acids. Germline V gene lookup returns CDR1 LNHDA and CDR2 SQIVND (reference sequence). The CDR3 DNA follows: TGTGCCAGTAGTATAGATTCGGGGACAGTGAACACTGAAGCTTTCTTT. Encoded protein: CASSIDSGTVNTEAFF.

This chain connects TRBV6-2 or TRBV6-3 to TRBJ1-2; 7 nucleotides agree with TRBD1. With 2 bases clipped from V and 1 base from J, the junction kept 4 bases outside the gene matches. The CDR3 loop spans 15 amino acids. CDR1 is MNHEY, CDR2 SVGEGT, per germline. The CDR3 spells CASSYGQVINYGYTF. The CDR3 DNA reads as TGTGCCAGCAGTTACGGACAGGTGATTAACTATGGCTACACCTTC.

The chain couples TRBV9 to TRBJ1-1; 7 bases match TRBD1. CDR1 is SGDLS and CDR2 is YYNGEE in the germline V gene. There are 14 residues in the CDR3. V was clipped by 0 bases and J by 6 bases; unmatched bases: 5. DNA for the CDR3: TGTGCCAGCAGCGTAGTAGTCCAGGGGGCTGAAGCTTTCTTT. Its protein is CASSVVVQGAEAFF.

J is TRBJ2-7 and V is TRBV6-5; 9 bases align to TRBD2. The CDR3 is made up of 16 amino acids. Per the germline V gene, CDR1 is MNHEY and CDR2 is SVGAGI. Germline trimming cut 0 bases from V and 2 bases from J; bases unmatched to any gene: 5. CDR3 sequence reads: CASSYSRAGGPYEQYF. CDR3 sequence (DNA): TGTGCCAGCAGTTACTCGAGGGCGGGAGGGCCCTACGAGCAGTACTTC.

This clone has only one observation. This chain uses TRBV2 with TRBJ2-5; D is perhaps TRBD1 or TRBD2 (6 bases each). Germline V gives CDR1 SNHLY, CDR2 FYNNEI. The CDR3 has 15 residues. Trimming shortened V by 7 bases and J by 5 bases, and 20 bases separated the two germline ends. This CDR3 is CASKGYEGGRETQYF. As DNA, the CDR3 is TGTGCCAGCAAGGGGTACGAGGGGGGCAGGGAGACCCAGTACTTC.

The V call is TRBV5-1, the J call TRBJ1-5; D unresolved. The CDR3 sequence is 11 residues long. Per the germline V gene, CDR1 is SGHRS and CDR2 is YFSETQ. The V and J ends lost 1 base and 9 bases respectively, with 5 bases between them. The CDR3 spells CASSLSLPQHF. CDR3 sequence (DNA): TGCGCCAGCAGCTTGTCACTGCCCCAGCATTTT.

V is TRBV28 and J is TRBJ1-6; no firm D call. V lost 6 bases and J lost 0, with 12 bases in between. CDR3 length: 16 amino acids. CDR1 and CDR2 from the germline V gene are MDHEN and SYDVKM. The CDR3 spells CASRGRSSSYNSPLHF. In DNA, the CDR3 is TGTGCCAGCAGGGGGAGATCCAGCTCCTATAATTCACCCCTCCACTTT.

The chain employs TRBV5-4 and TRBJ2-1; the match to TRBD2 covers 7 bases. The CDR3 has 18 amino acids. The germline CDR1 and CDR2 sequences are SGHNT and YYREEE (reference sequence). V was pared by 3 bases and J by 0 bases, with 12 bases of the junction left unmatched. The CDR3 sequence: CASSSGPSGKSSYNEQFF. The CDR3 coding sequence is TGTGCCAGCAGCTCGGGGCCTAGCGGTAAGAGCTCCTACAATGAGCAGTTCTTC.

This clone was detected only once. V usage is TRBV2 and J usage is TRBJ2-3; TRBD2 agrees at 8 bases. This CDR3 region has 17 residues. CDR1 and CDR2 (germline): SNHLY, FYNNEI. With V trimmed by 3 bases and J by 0 bases, 8 bases remained unmatched. In DNA form, the CDR3 reads TGTGCCAGCAGTGATATTACTAGCGGTACTAGCACAGATACGCAGTATTTT. Encoded protein: CASSDITSGTSTDTQYF.

The chain recombines TRBV11-2 with TRBJ2-1; D is undetermined. Germline V CDR1 and CDR2: SGHAT, FQNNGV. V was trimmed by 7 bases and J by 1 base, leaving 11 bases between them. The CDR3 length is 14 residues. The CDR3 protein is CASTFGWSYNEQFF. CDR3 DNA sequence: TGTGCCAGCACCTTCGGGTGGTCCTACAATGAGCAGTTCTTC.

The chain employs TRBV7-6 and TRBJ2-5; TRBD1 aligns across 7 bases. CDR3 size: 13 residues. V dropped 1 base and J dropped 5; count of bases not matched to a gene: 1. CDR1 is SGHVS and CDR2 is FNYEAQ in the germline V gene. CDR3 DNA sequence: TGTGCCAGCAGCTTAGTACAGGGGGAGACCCAGTACTTC. Protein: CASSLVQGETQYF. Full variable domain (outside the CDR3, taken from reference TRBV7-6 and TRBJ2-5): GAGVSQSPRYKVTKRGQDVALRCDPISGHVSLYWYRQALGQGPEFLTYFNYEAQQDKSGLPNDRFSAERPEGSISTLTIQRTEQRDSAMYRCASSLVQGETQYFGPGTRLLVL.

The J gene is TRBJ1-4, the V gene TRBV7-2; TRBD1 matches at 9 bases. V dropped 3 bases and J dropped 1; count of bases not matched to a gene: 3. Germline CDR1 SGHTA, CDR2 FQGNSA. This CDR3 comprises 16 residues. The DNA of the CDR3 is TGTGCCAGCAGCTTGGGACAGGGTTTAACTAATGAAAAACTGTTTTTT. It specifies CASSLGQGLTNEKLFF.